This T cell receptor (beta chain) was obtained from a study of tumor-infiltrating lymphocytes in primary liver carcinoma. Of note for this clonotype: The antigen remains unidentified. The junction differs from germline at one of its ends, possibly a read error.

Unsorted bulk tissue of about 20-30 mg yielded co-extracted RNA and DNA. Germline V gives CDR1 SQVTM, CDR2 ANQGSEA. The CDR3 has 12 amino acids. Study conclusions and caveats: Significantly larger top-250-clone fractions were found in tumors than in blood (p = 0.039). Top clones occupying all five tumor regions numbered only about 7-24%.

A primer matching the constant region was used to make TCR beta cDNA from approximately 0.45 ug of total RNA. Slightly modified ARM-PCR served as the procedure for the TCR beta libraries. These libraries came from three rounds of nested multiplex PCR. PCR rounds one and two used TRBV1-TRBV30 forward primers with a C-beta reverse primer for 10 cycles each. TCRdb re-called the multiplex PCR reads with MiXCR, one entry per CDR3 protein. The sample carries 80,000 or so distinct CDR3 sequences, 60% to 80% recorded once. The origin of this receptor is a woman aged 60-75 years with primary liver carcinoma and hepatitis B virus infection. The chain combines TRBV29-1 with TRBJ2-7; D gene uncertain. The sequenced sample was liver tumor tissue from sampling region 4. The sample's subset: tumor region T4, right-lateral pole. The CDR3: CSVEGSFGERYF. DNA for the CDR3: TGCAGCGTCGAAGGGTCCTTTGGTGAGCGGTACTTC.